A single sample gave rise to the 31 T cell receptor beta chains below, sequenced in a study of T cell responses to AZD1222 COVID-19 vaccine. Assay used: immunoSEQ multiplex PCR; TCRdb lists only in-frame clones, some missing. The top ten clones hold 1.5% to 2% of a sample with about 140,000 clones, approximately 89% of them seen once. Here the sequenced sample was peripheral blood, taken 28 days after the second AZD1222 dose. These receptors were obtained from an adult who received the AZD1222 COVID-19 vaccine.

The chain combines TRBV24-1 with TRBJ2-1, with 16 bases lining up with TRBD2. CDR3 length equals 16 residues. Germline V gene data show CDR1 as KGHDR and CDR2 as SFDVKD. V shed 9 bases, J shed 7 bases, and the junction held 8 bases outside the gene matches. The CDR3 DNA reads as TGTGCCACCTCACCGGGGACTAGCGGGAGGGGGAATGAGCAGTTCTTC. Translating it yields CATSPGTSGRGNEQFF.

The chain joins TRBV7-2 to TRBJ2-5; D is unresolved. Germline CDR1 SGHTA, CDR2 FQGNSA. The CDR3 is made up of 13 amino acids. V lost 5 bases, J lost 3 bases, and 10 bases lay in between. CDR3 in DNA: TGTGCCAGCAGCCGTCACCACAAAGAGACCCAGTACTTC. It yields the protein CASSRHHKETQYF. The full variable domain, with the rest looked up from reference TRBV7-2 and TRBJ2-5, is GAGVSQSPSNKVTEKGKDVELRCDPISGHTALYWYRQSLGQGLEFLIYFQGNSAPDKSGLPSDRFSAERTGGSVSTLTIQRTQQEDSAVYLCASSRHHKETQYFGPGTRLLVL.

The chain links TRBV30 to TRBJ2-7, with 11 bases fitting TRBD2. The V segment lost 4 bases and the J segment 6 bases; nucleotides outside the gene matches: 14. CDR1 is GTSNPN and CDR2 is SVGIG in the germline V gene (reference sequence). The CDR3 length is 16 residues. In nucleotides, the CDR3 is TGTGCCTGGACCCTCCGACTAGCGGGAAGAGGATCCGAGCAGTACTTC. This sequence encodes CAWTLRLAGRGSEQYF.

J is TRBJ1-4 and V is TRBV7-9; D not certain. Trimming shortened V by 5 bases and J by 8 bases, and 21 bases separated the two germline ends. CDR1 is SEHNR, CDR2 FQNEAQ, per germline (reference sequence). This CDR3 contains 16 residues. CDR3 nucleotides: TGTGCCAGCAGCCTACTCGCGCAAGGTCTGGGAGAAAAACTGTTTTTT. Protein product: CASSLLAQGLGEKLFF.

The chain combines TRBV19 with TRBJ2-1; D is perhaps TRBD2 (7 bases). The germline V and J ends were trimmed by 7 bases and 8 bases, with 12 bases remaining between them. The CDR3 is 12 residues long. CDR1 is LNHDA, CDR2 SQIVND, per germline (reference sequence). In DNA, the CDR3 is TGTGCCAGTATTGGGAGGGGGTATGAGCAGTTCTTC. It is translated as CASIGRGYEQFF.

This CDR3 is CASSGGLAGEADTQYF. CDR3 coding DNA: TGTGCCAGCAGTGGGGGACTAGCGGGAGAGGCAGATACGCAGTATTTT. This chain links TRBV6-1 with TRBJ2-3; 14 positions agree with TRBD2. J gave up 4 bases and V 4 bases, and 4 bases lay outside the gene matches. Germline CDR1 is MNHNS and CDR2 is SASEGT. The length of the CDR3 is 16 residues.

This clone was recorded many times. The rearrangement joins TRBV6-5 to TRBJ1-2, with 8 bases aligning to TRBD1. The CDR3 is 14 residues long. With 6 bases clipped from V and 4 bases from J, the junction kept 7 bases outside the gene matches. Germline lookup yields CDR1 MNHEY and CDR2 SVGAGI. The CDR3 bases are TGTGCCAGCAGCTTGGACAGGGAAGGCTATGGCTACACCTTC. This gives the protein CASSLDREGYGYTF.

The J gene is TRBJ2-1, the V gene TRBV5-4, with 10 nucleotides matching TRBD2. The ends lost 0 bases at V and 7 bases at J; junction bases unmatched: 10. This CDR3 has 17 amino acids. CDR1 and CDR2 (germline): SGHNT, YYREEE (reference sequence). CDR3 in amino acids: CASSLGSLAGVWNEQFF. CDR3 DNA sequence: TGTGCCAGCAGCTTGGGATCCCTAGCGGGAGTTTGGAATGAGCAGTTCTTC. Combining the CDR3 with reference TRBV5-4 and TRBJ2-1 gives the whole variable domain ETGVTQSPTHLIKTRGQQVTLRCSSQSGHNTVSWYQQALGQGPQFIFQYYREEENGRGNFPPRFSGLQFPNYSSELNVNALELDDSALYLCASSLGSLAGVWNEQFFGPGTRLTVL.

The V call is TRBV19, the J call TRBJ2-3; possible D gene TRBD1, 5 bases. CDR3 size: 19 residues. The V end lost 3 bases, the J end lost 1 base, and 23 bases lay between the germline ends. The V gene's germline CDR1 is LNHDA and CDR2 SQIVND (reference sequence). The CDR3 DNA follows: TGTGCCAGTAGTATCGGGCGGATTCAGGGTAGCACTCGCACAGATACGCAGTATTTT. This gives the protein CASSIGRIQGSTRTDTQYF.

The chain joins TRBV24-1 to TRBJ1-5; 7 nucleotides agree with TRBD1. Germline V CDR1 and CDR2: KGHDR, SFDVKD. Trimming removed 8 bases from V and 11 bases from J; junction bases left unmatched: 14. The CDR3 extends over 14 amino acids. The CDR3 region is CATMPNRGSMTQHF. CDR3 coding DNA: TGTGCCACCATGCCGAACAGGGGTTCAATGACCCAGCATTTT.

This chain connects TRBV7-3 to TRBJ1-1; D uncertain. CDR3 length: 9 residues. Germline V gene lookup returns CDR1 SGHTA and CDR2 FQGTGA. The CDR3 DNA reads TGTCGCCTTAACACTGAAGCTTTCTTT. This sequence encodes CRLNTEAFF.

The rearrangement joins TRBV4-1 to TRBJ1-5; tentative D call: TRBD1 (6 bases). The CDR3 loop spans 15 amino acids. Trimming removed 3 bases at V and 3 bases at J, with 12 bases between. Germline V lookup: CDR1 MGHRA, CDR2 YSYEKL. CDR3 residues: CASSHPDRLNQPQHF. CDR3 nucleotides: TGCGCCAGCAGCCACCCCGACAGGCTCAATCAGCCCCAGCATTTT.

V usage is TRBV11-3 and J usage is TRBJ2-1; TRBD2 matches 9 bases. The V and J ends lost 1 base and 4 bases, in that order; junction bases with no gene match: 8. Per germline, CDR1 SGHNT and CDR2 YENEEA. The CDR3 contains 17 residues. The CDR3 DNA reads TGTGCCAGCAGCTTAGGGGCTAGCGGGGTCCCTTACAATGAGCAGTTCTTC. Translating it yields CASSLGASGVPYNEQFF.

The chain couples TRBV4-1 to TRBJ2-1; 7 bases map to TRBD1. V shed 1 base and J 1 base; nucleotides not matched to a gene: 4. There are 16 residues in the CDR3. Germline-derived CDR1 and CDR2 are MGHRA and YSYEKL. The CDR3 region has the DNA TGCGCCAGCAGCCAAGTGAGACAGGGTTCCTACAATGAGCAGTTCTTC. It translates to CASSQVRQGSYNEQFF.

The chain is built from TRBV4-3 and TRBJ2-3; TRBD2 might be the D (5 bases). Germline CDR1 LGHNA, CDR2 YSLEER. V was cut by 3 bases and J by 5 bases, with 15 bases left in between. The CDR3 extends over 15 amino acids. The CDR3 coding sequence is TGCGCCAGCAGCCACGGAGGCAGAAAGTTAGATACGCAGTATTTT. Translation gives CASSHGGRKLDTQYF.

This clone has a handful of counts. CDR3 in DNA: TGTGCCAGCAGTTACTCGACAGGGGGCTCGAGCAATCAGCCCCAGCATTTT. It encodes CASSYSTGGSSNQPQHF. The chain links TRBV6-2 or TRBV6-3 to TRBJ1-5; 10 bases align to TRBD1. CDR1 is MNHEY and CDR2 is SVGEGT in the germline V gene. The CDR3 contains 17 residues. The trim removed 0 bases at V and 1 base at J, leaving 3 bases unmatched.

V gene TRBV19 combines with J gene TRBJ1-5; D is undetermined. From germline, CDR1 is LNHDA and CDR2 SQIVND (reference sequence). This CDR3 region has 14 residues. Trimming shortened V by 6 bases and J by 4 bases, and 13 bases separated the two germline ends. The CDR3 DNA reads as TGTGCCAGTAGGATCCCTCTGGGGAATCAGCCCCAGCATTTT. Protein product: CASRIPLGNQPQHF.

The gene calls are TRBV6-1 and TRBJ1-2; D gene uncertain. The CDR3 loop spans 15 amino acids. Germline CDR1 and CDR2: MNHNS and SASEGT. Trimming pared 1 base from V and 7 bases from J, leaving 16 bases between. The CDR3 sequence: CASSEGILRDGGYTF. Written as DNA, the CDR3 is TGTGCCAGCAGTGAAGGAATATTGCGAGACGGTGGCTACACCTTC.

This clone appeared once. This chain joins TRBV18 and TRBJ1-1; 7 bases agree with TRBD1. The germline V gene has CDR1 KGHSH and CDR2 LQKENI. The CDR3 extends over 16 amino acids. V lost 3 bases, J lost 1 base, and 8 bases stayed unmatched. DNA for the CDR3: TGTGCCAGCTCACCCCAAACAGGGGTCCAGAACACTGAAGCTTTCTTT. Protein sequence: CASSPQTGVQNTEAFF.

V usage is TRBV6-5 and J usage is TRBJ1-1; TRBD1 might be the D (5 bases). CDR1 is MNHEY, CDR2 SVGAGI, per germline. This CDR3 region has 14 residues. V lost 10 bases to trimming and J lost 1 base, with 16 bases between them. CDR3 sequence (DNA): TGTGCCACCTCGTTAGGGACGTGGAACACTGAAGCTTTCTTT. It codes for CATSLGTWNTEAFF.

J is TRBJ2-7 and V is TRBV27; 7 nucleotides agree with TRBD2. V lost 7 bases to trimming and J lost 6 bases; unmatched junction nucleotides: 15. The CDR3 extends over 15 amino acids. Germline V lookup: CDR1 MNHEY, CDR2 SMNVEV (reference sequence). The CDR3 region is CASTTFFRGEREQYF. The CDR3 DNA reads TGTGCCAGCACCACCTTTTTTCGGGGGGAGCGCGAGCAGTACTTC.

The V and J genes are TRBV15 and TRBJ1-1, with 8 bases lining up with TRBD1. The germline gives CDR1 LNHNV, CDR2 YYDKDF (reference sequence). V lost 1 base, J lost 1 base, and 5 bases stayed unmatched. The CDR3 has 16 amino acids. CDR3 protein: CATSRAGTGGNTEAFF. As DNA, the CDR3 is TGTGCCACCAGCAGAGCCGGAACAGGGGGGAACACTGAAGCTTTCTTT. Full variable domain (rest looked up from reference TRBV15 and TRBJ1-1): DAMVIQNPRYQVTQFGKPVTLSCSQTLNHNVMYWYQQKSSQAPKLLFHYYDKDFNNEADTPDNFQSRRPNTSFCFLDIRSPGLGDTAMYLCATSRAGTGGNTEAFFGQGTRLTVV.

V gene TRBV11-2 combines with J gene TRBJ1-1; D is unclear. CDR1 SGHAT and CDR2 FQNNGV come from the germline V gene. Trimming cost V 5 bases and J 5 bases, with 9 bases left between them. This CDR3 is built from 12 residues. CDR3 loop: CASSEQWTEAFF. DNA for the CDR3: TGTGCCAGCAGCGAGCAGTGGACTGAAGCTTTCTTT.

The chain joins TRBV10-2 to TRBJ2-7, with TRBD2 matching over 11 bases. Germline values: CDR1 WSHSY, CDR2 SAAADI. CDR3 length equals 13 residues. Trimming took 9 bases from V and 4 from J; bases not matched to a gene: 5. DNA of the CDR3: TGCGCCAGTCGCGGGACTAGCGGATACGAGCAGTACTTC. This gives the protein CASRGTSGYEQYF.

V and J are TRBV5-1 and TRBJ2-5, with 13 bases that match TRBD2. The germline V gene has CDR1 SGHRS and CDR2 YFSETQ. With 1 base clipped from V and 5 bases from J, the junction kept 5 bases outside the gene matches. The CDR3 is made up of 16 amino acids. The CDR3 DNA is TGCGCCAGCAGCTTGAGGACTAGCGGGAGAGGGGAGACCCAGTACTTC. This encodes CASSLRTSGRGETQYF.

The chain joins TRBV10-3 to TRBJ1-4, with 8 nucleotides matching TRBD1. J lost 4 bases, V lost 0 bases, and 1 base had no gene match. CDR1 and CDR2 from the germline V gene are ENHRY and SYGVKD. This CDR3 contains 15 residues. CDR3 residues: CAISESTGDNEKLFF. CDR3 in DNA: TGTGCCATCAGTGAGTCGACAGGGGATAATGAAAAACTGTTTTTT.

J is TRBJ1-2 and V is TRBV28; D is perhaps TRBD1 (6 bases). Trimming cost V 5 bases and J 0 bases, with 10 bases left between them. Germline loops: CDR1 MDHEN, CDR2 SYDVKM. This CDR3 has 14 residues. This CDR3 is CASSRAGANYGYTF. The CDR3 bases are TGTGCCAGCAGTAGGGCAGGGGCTAACTATGGCTACACCTTC.

The rearrangement joins TRBV19 to TRBJ1-6, with TRBD1 as a possible D gene (6 bases). Germline V gives CDR1 LNHDA, CDR2 SQIVND (reference sequence). The V end was cut by 6 bases, the J end by 11 bases, with 14 bases between. The CDR3 extends over 13 amino acids. The CDR3 spells CASSRGADPPLHF. CDR3 DNA sequence: TGTGCCAGTAGCAGGGGCGCGGATCCACCCCTCCACTTT. The full variable domain, its missing parts supplied by reference TRBV19 and TRBJ1-6, is DGGITQSPKYLFRKEGQNVTLSCEQNLNHDAMYWYRQDPGQGLRLIYYSQIVNDFQKGDIAEGYSVSREKKESFPLTVTSAQKNPTAFYLCASSRGADPPLHFGNGTRLTVT.

The chain uses TRBV7-9 and TRBJ2-5; 8 positions agree with TRBD2. V gave up 5 bases and J gave up 5 bases; unmatched junction bases: 7. Germline assignment: CDR1 SEHNR and CDR2 FQNEAQ (reference sequence). The CDR3 loop spans 14 amino acids. CDR3 in amino acids: CASSPPGGRETQYF. The CDR3 DNA follows: TGTGCCAGCAGCCCCCCGGGCGGGAGGGAGACCCAGTACTTC.

This clone was seen once. The chain couples TRBV12-3 or TRBV12-4 to TRBJ1-4; D gene ambiguous. The CDR3 has 13 amino acids. The V gene lost 6 bases and the J gene lost 8 bases, with 13 bases spanning the gap. CDR3 sequence (DNA): TGTGCCAGCAGCCTCGTTTTAGGAGAAAAACTGTTTTTT. Its protein product is CASSLVLGEKLFF.

This chain joins TRBV7-3 and TRBJ2-1, with D perhaps matching TRBD2 (6 bases). The V gene lost 5 bases and the J gene lost 10 bases, with 15 bases spanning the gap. CDR3 length: 13 amino acids. Germline V CDR1 and CDR2: SGHTA, FQGTGA. Here the CDR3 reads CASSRYGSGEQFF. As DNA, the CDR3 is TGTGCCAGCAGCCGCTACGGTAGCGGAGAGCAGTTCTTC.